Below are 9 T cell receptor beta chains sequenced from a single sample in a study of Ad26.COV2.S vaccination and SARS-CoV-2 variants. Stated treatment: roughly 19 received Ad26.COV2.S at low or high dose, single or two shots; five or six received placebo; per-sample allocation not given. Repertoires come from day 63 after the first vaccine or placebo injection. Only in-frame clones appear in the TCRdb table, and some are missing; sequencing was by immunoSEQ multiplex PCR. The table has some 400,000 clones, around 89% seen once; the top ten hold approximately 1.9%. Sequencing used peripheral blood, obtained in a trial of Ad26.COV2.S vaccine versus placebo. The source of these receptors is a person aged 18 to 59 who received the Ad26.COV2.S COVID-19 vaccine or a placebo.

The rearrangement joins TRBV15 to TRBJ2-7; D gene uncertain. The CDR3 is 14 amino acids. Germline V CDR1 and CDR2: LNHNV, YYDKDF (reference sequence). V was shortened by 1 base and J by 2 bases, with 9 bases between the two germline ends. The CDR3: CATSRGLGPYEQYF. The CDR3 DNA reads as TGTGCCACCAGCAGAGGACTCGGCCCCTACGAGCAGTACTTC.

As to this clone: Other nucleotide sequences in the sample specify the same CDR3. V is TRBV5-1 and J is TRBJ1-3; no reliable D call. This CDR3 spans 15 amino acids. Trimming shortened V by 2 bases and J by 0 bases, and 9 bases separated the two germline ends. Germline assignment: CDR1 SGHRS and CDR2 YFSETQ. CDR3 in DNA: TGCGCCAGCAGCTTAGCTCCCAGCTCTGGAAACACCATATATTTT. It is translated as CASSLAPSSGNTIYF.

DNA for the CDR3: TGTGCCAGCCGTATGACAGGGGGCTACACCTTC. It is translated as CASRMTGGYTF. J is TRBJ1-2 and V is TRBV28; TRBD1 aligns across 7 bases. Trimming cost V 8 bases and J 8 bases; bases outside gene matches: 5. The CDR3 loop spans 11 amino acids. CDR1 MDHEN and CDR2 SYDVKM come from the germline V gene.

The chain has TRBV28 and TRBJ1-2; 8 positions agree with TRBD1. The CDR3 contains 14 residues. V gave up 2 bases and J gave up 3 bases; unmatched junction bases: 2. Germline V lookup: CDR1 MDHEN, CDR2 SYDVKM. CDR3 loop: CASSLPTGDYGYTF. DNA of the CDR3: TGTGCCAGCAGTTTACCGACAGGGGACTATGGCTACACCTTC.

This chain connects TRBV11-3 to TRBJ2-3; 9 bases agree with TRBD1. The CDR3 runs 15 residues. Germline assignment: CDR1 SGHNT and CDR2 YENEEA. J was trimmed by 6 bases and V by 3 bases; bases with no gene match: 7. The CDR3 loop reads CASSFRTGVEDTQYF. CDR3 DNA: TGTGCCAGCAGCTTTAGGACAGGGGTAGAGGATACGCAGTATTTT.

This clone came up once. The V and J genes are TRBV11-3 and TRBJ2-7; 8 bases map to TRBD1. CDR3 length equals 16 residues. The J segment lost 2 bases and the V segment lost 4 bases, leaving 10 bases of the junction unmatched. Per the germline V gene, CDR1 is SGHNT and CDR2 is YENEEA. CDR3 region: CASSYLRDRPPYEQYF. CDR3 sequence (DNA): TGTGCCAGCAGCTACCTCCGGGACAGGCCCCCCTACGAGCAGTACTTC.

This clone was observed a handful of times. This chain uses TRBV7-9 with TRBJ2-3, with 7 positions matching TRBD2. The CDR3 has 14 amino acids. Germline V gene sequence: CDR1 SEHNR, CDR2 FQNEAQ (reference sequence). V was clipped by 7 bases and J by 2 bases; unmatched bases: 6. Here the CDR3 DNA reads TGTGCCAGCAACGGGGGGTCGGACACAGATACGCAGTATTTT. This gives the protein CASNGGSDTDTQYF.

This clone showed up just once. V usage is TRBV27 and J usage is TRBJ2-7; D possibly uses TRBD1 or TRBD2 (5 bases each). Germline V gene lookup returns CDR1 MNHEY and CDR2 SMNVEV (reference sequence). Trimming left V 0 bases short and J 6 bases short, with 12 bases between. The CDR3 spans 14 residues. CDR3 DNA: TGTGCCAGCAGTTTATCGATGGGGGTCGGCGAGCAGTACTTC. Protein product: CASSLSMGVGEQYF.

This clone appeared once. DNA of the CDR3: TGTGCCAGCAGTACGACACAGGGGGCGAACACTGAAGCTTTCTTT. Its protein product is CASSTTQGANTEAFF. V usage is TRBV28 and J usage is TRBJ1-1; 9 bases map to TRBD1. The CDR3 loop spans 15 amino acids. The junction had 5 bases not matched to a gene; V was cut back by 5 bases and J by 1 base. Germline values: CDR1 MDHEN, CDR2 SYDVKM. The full variable domain, in which reference TRBV28 and TRBJ1-1 provide the parts outside the CDR3, is DVKVTQSSRYLVKRTGEKVFLECVQDMDHENMFWYRQDPGLGLRLIYFSYDVKMKEKGDIPEGYSVSREKKERFSLILESASTNQTSMYLCASSTTQGANTEAFFGQGTRLTVV.